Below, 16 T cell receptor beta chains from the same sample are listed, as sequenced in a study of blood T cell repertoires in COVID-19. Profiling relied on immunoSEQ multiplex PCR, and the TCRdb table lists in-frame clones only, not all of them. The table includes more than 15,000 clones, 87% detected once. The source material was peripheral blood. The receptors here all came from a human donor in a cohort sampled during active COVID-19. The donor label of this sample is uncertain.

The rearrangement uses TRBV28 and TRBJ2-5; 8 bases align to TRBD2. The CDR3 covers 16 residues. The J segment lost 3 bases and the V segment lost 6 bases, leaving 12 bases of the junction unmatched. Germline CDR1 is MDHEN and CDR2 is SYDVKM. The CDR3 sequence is CASSPAQRGKKETQYF. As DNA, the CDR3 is TGTGCCAGCAGCCCGGCCCAGCGGGGGAAAAAAGAGACCCAGTACTTC.

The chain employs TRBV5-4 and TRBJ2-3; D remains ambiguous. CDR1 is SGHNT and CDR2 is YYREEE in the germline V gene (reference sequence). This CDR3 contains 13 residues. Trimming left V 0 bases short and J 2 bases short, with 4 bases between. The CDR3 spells CASSLGDTDTQYF. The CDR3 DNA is TGTGCCAGCAGCTTGGGAGACACAGATACGCAGTATTTT.

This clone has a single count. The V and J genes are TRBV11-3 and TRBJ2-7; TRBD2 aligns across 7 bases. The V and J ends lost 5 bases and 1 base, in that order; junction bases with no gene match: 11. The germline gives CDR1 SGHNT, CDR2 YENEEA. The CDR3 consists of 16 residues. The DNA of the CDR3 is TGTGCCAGCAGCCCTCGGGCTAGCGGAACGTCCTACGAGCAGTACTTC. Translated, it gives CASSPRASGTSYEQYF.

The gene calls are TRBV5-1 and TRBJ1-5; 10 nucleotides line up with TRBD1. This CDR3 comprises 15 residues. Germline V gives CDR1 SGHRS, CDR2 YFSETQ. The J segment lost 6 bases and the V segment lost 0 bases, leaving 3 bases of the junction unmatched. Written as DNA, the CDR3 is TGCGCCAGCAGCTTGGATGGGACAGGGGTTCAGCCCCAGCATTTT. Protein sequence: CASSLDGTGVQPQHF. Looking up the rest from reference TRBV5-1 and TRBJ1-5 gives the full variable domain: KAGVTQTPRYLIKTRGQQVTLSCSPISGHRSVSWYQQTPGQGLQFLFEYFSETQRNKGNFPGRFSGRQFSNSRSEMNVSTLELGDSALYLCASSLDGTGVQPQHFGDGTRLSIL.

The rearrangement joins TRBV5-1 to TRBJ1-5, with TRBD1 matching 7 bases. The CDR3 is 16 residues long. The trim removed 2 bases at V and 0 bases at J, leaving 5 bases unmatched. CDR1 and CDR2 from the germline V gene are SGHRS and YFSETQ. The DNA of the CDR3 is TGCGCCAGCAGCTTACTCGGGACAGATAGCAATCAGCCCCAGCATTTT. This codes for CASSLLGTDSNQPQHF.

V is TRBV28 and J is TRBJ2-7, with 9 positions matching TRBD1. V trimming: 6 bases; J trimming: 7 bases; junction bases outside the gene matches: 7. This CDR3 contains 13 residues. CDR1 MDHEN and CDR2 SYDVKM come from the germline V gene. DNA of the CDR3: TGTGCCAGCAGAATCCAGACAGGGGGAGAGCAGTACTTC. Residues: CASRIQTGGEQYF.

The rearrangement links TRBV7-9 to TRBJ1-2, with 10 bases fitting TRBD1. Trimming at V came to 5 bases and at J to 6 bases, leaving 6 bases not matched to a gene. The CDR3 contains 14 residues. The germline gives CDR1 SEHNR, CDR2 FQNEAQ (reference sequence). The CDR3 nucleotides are TGTGCCAGCAGCCCCCGACAGGGGGCGGATGGCTACACCTTC. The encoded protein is CASSPRQGADGYTF.

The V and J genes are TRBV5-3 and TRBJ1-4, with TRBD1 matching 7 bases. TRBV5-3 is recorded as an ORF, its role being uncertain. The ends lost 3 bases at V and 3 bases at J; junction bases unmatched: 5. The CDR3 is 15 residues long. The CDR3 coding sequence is TGTGCCAGAAGCTACAGGGGTTGGGCTAATGAAAAACTGTTTTTT. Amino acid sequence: CARSYRGWANEKLFF.

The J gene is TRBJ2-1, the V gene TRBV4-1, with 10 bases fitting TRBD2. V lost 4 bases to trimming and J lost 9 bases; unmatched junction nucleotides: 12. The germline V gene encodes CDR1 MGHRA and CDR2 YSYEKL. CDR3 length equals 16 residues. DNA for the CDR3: TGCGCCAGCAGCCCGGGTTGGGCTAGCGGGAGAAGTGAGCAGTTCTTC. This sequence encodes CASSPGWASGRSEQFF.

Here the CDR3 DNA reads TGTGCCAGCAGCTTAGATGCGGGAGGGTCCTACAATGAGCAGTTCTTC. This translates into CASSLDAGGSYNEQFF. The V call is TRBV11-2, the J call TRBJ2-1, with 9 positions matching TRBD2. Germline V gene lookup returns CDR1 SGHAT and CDR2 FQNNGV. The CDR3 is 16 residues long. Germline trimming cut 0 bases from V and 1 base from J; bases unmatched to any gene: 1. Filled out from reference TRBV11-2 and TRBJ2-1, the complete variable domain reads EAGVAQSPRYKIIEKRQSVAFWCNPISGHATLYWYQQILGQGPKLLIQFQNNGVVDDSQLPKDRFSAERLKGVDSTLKIQPAKLEDSAVYLCASSLDAGGSYNEQFFGPGTRLTVL.

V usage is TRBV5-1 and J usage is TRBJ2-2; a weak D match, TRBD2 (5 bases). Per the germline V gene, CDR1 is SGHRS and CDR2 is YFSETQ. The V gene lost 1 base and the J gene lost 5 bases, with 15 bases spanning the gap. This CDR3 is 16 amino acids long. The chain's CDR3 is CASSLNPRGETGELFF. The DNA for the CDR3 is TGCGCCAGCAGCTTGAACCCTCGTGGGGAGACCGGGGAGCTGTTTTTT.

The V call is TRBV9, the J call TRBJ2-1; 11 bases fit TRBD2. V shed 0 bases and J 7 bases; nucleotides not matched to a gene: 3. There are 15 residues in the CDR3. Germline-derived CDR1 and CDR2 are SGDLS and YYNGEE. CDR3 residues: CASSVGLAGPNEQFF. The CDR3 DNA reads TGTGCCAGCAGCGTAGGACTAGCGGGACCGAATGAGCAGTTCTTC.

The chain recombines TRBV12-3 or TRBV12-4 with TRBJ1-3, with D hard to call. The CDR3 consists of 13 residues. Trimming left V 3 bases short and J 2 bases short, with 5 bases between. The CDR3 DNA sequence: TGTGCCAGCAGTTTCGGAGCTGGAAACACCATATATTTT. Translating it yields CASSFGAGNTIYF.

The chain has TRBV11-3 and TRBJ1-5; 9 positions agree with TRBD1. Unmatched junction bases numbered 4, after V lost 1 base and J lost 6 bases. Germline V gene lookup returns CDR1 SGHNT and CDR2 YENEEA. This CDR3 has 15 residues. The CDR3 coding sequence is TGTGCCAGCAGCTTAGTACAGGGGGCCGGTCAGCCCCAGCATTTT. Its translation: CASSLVQGAGQPQHF.

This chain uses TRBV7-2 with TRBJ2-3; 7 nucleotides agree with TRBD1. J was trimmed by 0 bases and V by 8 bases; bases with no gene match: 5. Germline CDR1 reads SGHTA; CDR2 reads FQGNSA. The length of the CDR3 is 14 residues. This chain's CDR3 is CASADRTSTDTQYF. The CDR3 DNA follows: TGTGCCAGCGCGGACAGGACTAGCACAGATACGCAGTATTTT. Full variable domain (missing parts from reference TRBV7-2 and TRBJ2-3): GAGVSQSPSNKVTEKGKDVELRCDPISGHTALYWYRQSLGQGLEFLIYFQGNSAPDKSGLPSDRFSAERTGGSVSTLTIQRTQQEDSAVYLCASADRTSTDTQYFGPGTRLTVL.

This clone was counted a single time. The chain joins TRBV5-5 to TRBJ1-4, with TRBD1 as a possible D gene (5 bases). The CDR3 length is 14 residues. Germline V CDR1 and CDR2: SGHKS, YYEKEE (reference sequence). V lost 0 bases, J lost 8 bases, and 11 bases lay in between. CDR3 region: CASSLVGDFEKLFF. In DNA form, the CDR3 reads TGTGCCAGCAGCTTGGTAGGGGATTTCGAAAAACTGTTTTTT. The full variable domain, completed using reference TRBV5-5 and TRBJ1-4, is DAGVTQSPTHLIKTRGQQVTLRCSPISGHKSVSWYQQVLGQGPQFIFQYYEKEERGRGNFPDRFSARQFPNYSSELNVNALLLGDSALYLCASSLVGDFEKLFFGSGTQLSVL.